The clone carrying this T cell receptor beta chain was detected a few times. Its target is unknown. These data are taken from a study of a mutant IDH1 vaccine in newly diagnosed glioma. Study as a whole: Eight vaccinations went to patients in weeks 1, 3, 5, 7, 11, 15, 19, 23. Vaccinations were initiated 4-6 weeks following radiotherapy alone, or were given together with temozolomide cycles. Of the patients given treatment, approximately 62% were male and around 40% were female, and a mean age of about 44 years was recorded.

Time point defined: week 23, last vaccination. Topical imiquimod accompanied each vaccine dose, which consisted of 300 ug of mutant IDH1 20-mer peptide. Libraries were prepared by immunoSEQ multiplex PCR; TCRdb keeps only in-frame clonotypes and omits some of them. Of 25,000 to 30,000 clones detected, 80% to 85% appear once; the ten largest clones hold about 15%. Broader study findings: Overall, 93.3% of patients had vaccine-induced immune responses.

Source: PBMCs, taken from a glioma patient whose treatment included an IDH1 peptide vaccine. The TCR originated in a woman in her 30s with glioma.

CDR3 nucleotides: TGTGCCATCGGTGGGGAGGTGAACACTGAAGCTTTCTTT. Its translation: CAIGGEVNTEAFF. This sequence joins TRBV10-3 and TRBJ1-1; no firm D call. The germline CDR1 and CDR2 sequences are ENHRY and SYGVKD. CDR3 size: 13 residues. V gave up 8 bases and J gave up 0 bases, with 10 bases separating them.